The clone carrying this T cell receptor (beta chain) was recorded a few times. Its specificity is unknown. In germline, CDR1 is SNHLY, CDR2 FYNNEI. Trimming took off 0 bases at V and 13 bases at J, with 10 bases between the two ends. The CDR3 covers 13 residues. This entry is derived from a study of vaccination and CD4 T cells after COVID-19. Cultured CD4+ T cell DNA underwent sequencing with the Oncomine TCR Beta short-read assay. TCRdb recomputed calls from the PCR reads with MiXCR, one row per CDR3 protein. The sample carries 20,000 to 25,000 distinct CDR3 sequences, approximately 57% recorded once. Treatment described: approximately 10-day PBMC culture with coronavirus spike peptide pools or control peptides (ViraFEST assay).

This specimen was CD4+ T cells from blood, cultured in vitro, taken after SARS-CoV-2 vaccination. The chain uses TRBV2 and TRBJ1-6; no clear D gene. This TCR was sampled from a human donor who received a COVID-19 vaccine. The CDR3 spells CASSEAVLGPLHF. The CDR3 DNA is TGTGCCAGCAGTGAAGCCGTCCTGGGGCCCCTCCACTTT.